Sequencing of this TCR beta chain was carried out in a study of response to subunit inactivated influenza vaccine. Germline V gene sequence: CDR1 SEHNR, CDR2 FQNEAQ (reference sequence). The trim removed 5 bases at V and 4 bases at J, leaving 5 bases unmatched. The CDR3 has 14 residues. In TCRdb, the RT-PCR reads were re-called with MiXCR into one record per CDR3 protein. The sample yields a few hundred thousand distinct CDR3 sequences, about 11% seen once. These data were also reused for a study on T cells expressing NK-cell markers. As reported in that work: Scientists made TCR beta cDNA using 5'RACE template switching with UMIs. Sorted CD3+CD56+NKG2C+, CD3+CD56+NKG2C- and CD3+CD56-NKG2C+ T cells provided the TCR beta repertoires. Sorting was limited to alpha-beta TCR-expressing T cells with an anti-gamma-delta TCR antibody in several experiments. As a fraction of CD8+ T cells, dominant NKG2C+ clonotypes reached about 1.0-8% in more than five donors. The leading position in the CD3+CD56-NKG2C+ fraction of a few donors also went to these clonotypes.

The specimen comprised PBMCs from blood, sampled on the day of vaccination. The chain recombines TRBV7-9 with TRBJ2-1; TRBD1 matches 7 bases. This receptor was obtained from a man aged 45-60 years who received an inactivated influenza vaccine. CDR3 DNA: TGTGCCAGCAGCCCTACAGGGGAGTACAATGAGCAGTTCTTC. This codes for CASSPTGEYNEQFF. Using reference TRBV7-9 and TRBJ2-1 for the parts outside the CDR3, the full variable domain is DTGVSQNPRHKITKRGQNVTFRCDPISEHNRLYWYRQTLGQGPEFLTYFQNEAQLEKSRLLSDRFSAERPKGSFSTLEIQRTEQGDSAMYLCASSPTGEYNEQFFGPGTRLTVL.